Below, one T cell receptor beta chain is given with its context. No antigen is known for it. V was clipped by 2 bases and J by 3 bases; unmatched bases: 4. Germline values: CDR1 MGHRA, CDR2 YSYEKL. This CDR3 spans 16 amino acids. The data stem from a study of cytomegalovirus exposure and HLA in healthy donors. Profiling relied on immunoSEQ multiplex PCR, and the TCRdb table lists in-frame clones only, not all of them. The sample comprises 300,000 to 400,000 clones, more than 80% of which are singletons, and about 0.8% rests with the top ten. Overall study findings and caveats: Later, an analysis found that TCR clusters from the first cohort tended to co-occur in the roughly 110 validation repertoires. The study labeled about 160 TCR beta chains cytomegalovirus-associated.

The rearrangement uses TRBV4-1 and TRBJ2-1; 10 bases line up with TRBD2. The receptor's source is a young woman in good health and CMV-seronegative. Sequenced material: PBMCs. The CDR3 DNA reads TGCGCCAGCAGCCAACCGGGACTAGCGTACTACAATGAGCAGTTCTTC. It is translated as CASSQPGLAYYNEQFF.